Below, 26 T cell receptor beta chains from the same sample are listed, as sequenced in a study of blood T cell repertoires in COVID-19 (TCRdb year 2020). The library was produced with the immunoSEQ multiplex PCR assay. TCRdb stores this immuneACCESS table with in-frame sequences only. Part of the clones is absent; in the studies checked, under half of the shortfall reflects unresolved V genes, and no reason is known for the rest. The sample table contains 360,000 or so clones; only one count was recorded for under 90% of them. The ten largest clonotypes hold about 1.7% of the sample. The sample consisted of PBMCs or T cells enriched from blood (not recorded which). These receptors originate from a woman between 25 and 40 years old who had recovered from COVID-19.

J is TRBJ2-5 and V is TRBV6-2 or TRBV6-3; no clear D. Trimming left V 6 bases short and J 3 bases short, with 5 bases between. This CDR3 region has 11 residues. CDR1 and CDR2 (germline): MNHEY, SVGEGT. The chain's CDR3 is CASSRKETQYF. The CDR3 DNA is TGTGCCAGCAGCCGTAAAGAGACCCAGTACTTC.

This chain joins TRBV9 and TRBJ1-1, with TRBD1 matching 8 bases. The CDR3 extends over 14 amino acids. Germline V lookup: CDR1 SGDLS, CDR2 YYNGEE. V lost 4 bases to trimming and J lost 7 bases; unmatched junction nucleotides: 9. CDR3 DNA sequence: TGTGCCAGCAGCTTCCCTGACAGGGGCGGTGAAGCTTTCTTT. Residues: CASSFPDRGGEAFF.

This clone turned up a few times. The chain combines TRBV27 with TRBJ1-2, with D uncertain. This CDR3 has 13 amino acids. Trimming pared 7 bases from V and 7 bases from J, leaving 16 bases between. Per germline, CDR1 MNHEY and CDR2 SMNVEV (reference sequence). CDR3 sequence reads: CASTTAESSGYTF. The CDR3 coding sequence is TGTGCCAGCACCACCGCCGAGAGTAGTGGCTACACCTTC.

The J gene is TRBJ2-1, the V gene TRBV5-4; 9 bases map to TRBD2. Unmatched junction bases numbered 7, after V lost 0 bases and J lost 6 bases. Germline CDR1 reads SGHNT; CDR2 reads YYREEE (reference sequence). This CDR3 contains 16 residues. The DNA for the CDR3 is TGTGCCAGCAGCTTGGACGCGGGAGGGCCAGGCAATGAGCAGTTCTTC. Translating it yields CASSLDAGGPGNEQFF. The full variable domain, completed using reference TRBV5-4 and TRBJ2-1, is ETGVTQSPTHLIKTRGQQVTLRCSSQSGHNTVSWYQQALGQGPQFIFQYYREEENGRGNFPPRFSGLQFPNYSSELNVNALELDDSALYLCASSLDAGGPGNEQFFGPGTRLTVL.

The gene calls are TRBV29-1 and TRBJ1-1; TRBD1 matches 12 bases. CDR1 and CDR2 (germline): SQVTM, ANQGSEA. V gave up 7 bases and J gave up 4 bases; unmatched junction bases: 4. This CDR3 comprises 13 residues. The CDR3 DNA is TGCAGCGCTAGGGACAGGGGGCTCACTGAAGCTTTCTTT. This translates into CSARDRGLTEAFF.

CDR3: CASSSSDRGTEAFF. The CDR3 DNA reads TGTGCCAGCAGTTCGAGCGACAGGGGGACTGAAGCTTTCTTT. V usage is TRBV9 and J usage is TRBJ1-1, with 9 bases that match TRBD1. The germline CDR1 and CDR2 sequences are SGDLS and YYNGEE. This CDR3 contains 14 residues. Trimming took 5 bases from V and 5 from J; bases not matched to a gene: 7.

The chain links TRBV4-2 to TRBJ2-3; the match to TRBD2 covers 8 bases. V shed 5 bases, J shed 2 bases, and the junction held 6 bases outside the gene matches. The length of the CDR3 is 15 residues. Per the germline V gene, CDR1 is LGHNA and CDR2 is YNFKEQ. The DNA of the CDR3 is TGTGCCAGCAGCTTGGTAGCGGGGCTCACAGATACGCAGTATTTT. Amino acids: CASSLVAGLTDTQYF.

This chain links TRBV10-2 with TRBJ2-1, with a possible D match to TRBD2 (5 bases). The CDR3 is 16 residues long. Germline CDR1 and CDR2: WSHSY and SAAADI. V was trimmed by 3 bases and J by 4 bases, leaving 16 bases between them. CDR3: CASSDLASLMYNEQFF. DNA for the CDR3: TGCGCCAGCAGTGACTTAGCTAGCCTCATGTACAATGAGCAGTTCTTC.

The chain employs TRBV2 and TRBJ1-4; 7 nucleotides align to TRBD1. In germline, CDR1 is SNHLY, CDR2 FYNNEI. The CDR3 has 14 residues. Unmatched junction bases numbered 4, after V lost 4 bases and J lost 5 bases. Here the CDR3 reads CASSGTGPNEKLFF. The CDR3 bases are TGTGCCAGCAGTGGGACAGGTCCAAATGAAAAACTGTTTTTT.

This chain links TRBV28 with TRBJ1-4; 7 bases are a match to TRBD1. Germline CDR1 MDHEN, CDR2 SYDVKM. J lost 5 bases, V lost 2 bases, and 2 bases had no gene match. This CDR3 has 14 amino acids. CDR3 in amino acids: CASSLPGGNEKLFF. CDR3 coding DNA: TGTGCCAGCAGTTTACCAGGGGGGAATGAAAAACTGTTTTTT. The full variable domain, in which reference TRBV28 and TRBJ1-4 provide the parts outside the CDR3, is DVKVTQSSRYLVKRTGEKVFLECVQDMDHENMFWYRQDPGLGLRLIYFSYDVKMKEKGDIPEGYSVSREKKERFSLILESASTNQTSMYLCASSLPGGNEKLFFGSGTQLSVL.

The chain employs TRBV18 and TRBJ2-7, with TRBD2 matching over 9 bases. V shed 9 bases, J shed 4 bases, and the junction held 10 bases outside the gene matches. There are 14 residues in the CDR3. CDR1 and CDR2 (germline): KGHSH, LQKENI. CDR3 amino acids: CASTIAGVGYEQYF. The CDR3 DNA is TGTGCCAGTACCATAGCGGGGGTTGGTTACGAGCAGTACTTC.

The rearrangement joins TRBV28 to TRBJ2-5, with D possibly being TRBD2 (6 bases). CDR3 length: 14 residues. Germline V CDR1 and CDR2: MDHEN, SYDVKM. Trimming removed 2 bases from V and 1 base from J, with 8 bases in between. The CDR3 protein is CASSLLAIQETQYF. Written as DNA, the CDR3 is TGTGCCAGCAGTTTACTAGCGATCCAAGAGACCCAGTACTTC.

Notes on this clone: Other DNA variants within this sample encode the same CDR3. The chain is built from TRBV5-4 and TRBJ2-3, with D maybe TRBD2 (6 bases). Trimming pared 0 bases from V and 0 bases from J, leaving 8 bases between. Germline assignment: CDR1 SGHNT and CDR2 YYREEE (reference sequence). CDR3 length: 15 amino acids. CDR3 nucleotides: TGTGCCAGCAGCTTGGGTAGCGGTAGCACAGATACGCAGTATTTT. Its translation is CASSLGSGSTDTQYF.

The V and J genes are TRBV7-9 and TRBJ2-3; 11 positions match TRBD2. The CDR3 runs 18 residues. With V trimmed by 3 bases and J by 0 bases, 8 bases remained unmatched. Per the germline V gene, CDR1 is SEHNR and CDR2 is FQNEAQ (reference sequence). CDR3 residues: CASSFPLAGEISTDTQYF. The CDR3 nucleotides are TGTGCCAGCAGCTTTCCACTAGCGGGGGAAATTAGCACAGATACGCAGTATTTT.

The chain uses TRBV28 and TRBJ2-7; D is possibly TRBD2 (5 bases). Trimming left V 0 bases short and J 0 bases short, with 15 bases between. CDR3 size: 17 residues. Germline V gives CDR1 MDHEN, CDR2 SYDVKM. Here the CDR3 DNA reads TGTGCCAGCAGTTTATGGGCCGGAGTGGGGAGCTCCTACGAGCAGTACTTC. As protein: CASSLWAGVGSSYEQYF.

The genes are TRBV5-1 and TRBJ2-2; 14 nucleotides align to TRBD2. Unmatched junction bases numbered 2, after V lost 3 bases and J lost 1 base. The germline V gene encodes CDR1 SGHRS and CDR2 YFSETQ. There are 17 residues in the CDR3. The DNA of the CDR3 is TGCGCCAGCAGCTCCGGACTAGCGGGGGGGAACACCGGGGAGCTGTTTTTT. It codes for CASSSGLAGGNTGELFF.

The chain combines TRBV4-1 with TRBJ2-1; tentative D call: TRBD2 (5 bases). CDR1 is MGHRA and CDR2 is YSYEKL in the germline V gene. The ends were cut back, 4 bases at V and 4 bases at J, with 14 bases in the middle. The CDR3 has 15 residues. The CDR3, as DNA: TGCGCCAGCAGCCCCCTCCAGCGGCTGTACAATGAGCAGTTCTTC. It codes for CASSPLQRLYNEQFF.

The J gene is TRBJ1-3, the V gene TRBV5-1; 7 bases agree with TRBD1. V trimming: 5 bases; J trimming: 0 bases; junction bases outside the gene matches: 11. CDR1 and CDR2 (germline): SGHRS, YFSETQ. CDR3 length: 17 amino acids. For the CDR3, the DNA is TGCGCCAGCAGTTCCGGGACAGCGACCCTCTCTGGAAACACCATATATTTT. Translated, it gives CASSSGTATLSGNTIYF.

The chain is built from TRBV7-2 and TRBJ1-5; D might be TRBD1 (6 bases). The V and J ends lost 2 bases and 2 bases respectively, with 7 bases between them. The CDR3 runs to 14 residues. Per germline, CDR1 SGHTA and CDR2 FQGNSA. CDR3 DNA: TGTGCCAGCAGCTTAAGGACAGGCAATCAGCCCCAGCATTTT. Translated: CASSLRTGNQPQHF.

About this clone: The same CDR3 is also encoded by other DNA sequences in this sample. CDR3 bases: TGTGCCAGCAGTTTAGTGGGGGCAGGGAACTATGGCTACACCTTC. It codes for CASSLVGAGNYGYTF. The V and J genes are TRBV28 and TRBJ1-2; a weak D match, TRBD1 (6 bases). CDR3 length: 15 amino acids. The V gene lost 2 bases and the J gene lost 2 bases, with 12 bases spanning the gap. Germline V lookup: CDR1 MDHEN, CDR2 SYDVKM.

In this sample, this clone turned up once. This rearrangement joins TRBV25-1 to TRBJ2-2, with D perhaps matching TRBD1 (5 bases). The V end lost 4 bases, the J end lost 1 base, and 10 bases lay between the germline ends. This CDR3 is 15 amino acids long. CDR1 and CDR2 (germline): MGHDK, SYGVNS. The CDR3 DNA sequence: TGTGCCAGCAGTGGAAGCAGGGTGAACACCGGGGAGCTGTTTTTT. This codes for CASSGSRVNTGELFF.

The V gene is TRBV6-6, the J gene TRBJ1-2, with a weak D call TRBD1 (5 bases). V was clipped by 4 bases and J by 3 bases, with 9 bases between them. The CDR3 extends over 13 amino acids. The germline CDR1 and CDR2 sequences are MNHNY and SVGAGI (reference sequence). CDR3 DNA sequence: TGTGCCAGCAGTTTTGTAGGGGACTATGGCTACACCTTC. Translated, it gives CASSFVGDYGYTF.

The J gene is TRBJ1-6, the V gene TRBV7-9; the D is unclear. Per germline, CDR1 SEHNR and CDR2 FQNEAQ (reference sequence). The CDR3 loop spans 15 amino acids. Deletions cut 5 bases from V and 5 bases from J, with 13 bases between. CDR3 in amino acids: CASSPLVPDNSPLHF. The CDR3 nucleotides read TGTGCCAGCAGCCCCCTTGTGCCGGATAATTCACCCCTCCACTTT.

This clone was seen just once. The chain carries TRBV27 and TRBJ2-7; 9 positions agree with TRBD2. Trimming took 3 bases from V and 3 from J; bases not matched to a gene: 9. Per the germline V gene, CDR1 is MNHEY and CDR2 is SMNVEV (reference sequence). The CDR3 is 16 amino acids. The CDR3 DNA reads TGTGCCAGCAGTTTGCGCAGGACTAGCGTAAACTACGAGCAGTACTTC. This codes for CASSLRRTSVNYEQYF.

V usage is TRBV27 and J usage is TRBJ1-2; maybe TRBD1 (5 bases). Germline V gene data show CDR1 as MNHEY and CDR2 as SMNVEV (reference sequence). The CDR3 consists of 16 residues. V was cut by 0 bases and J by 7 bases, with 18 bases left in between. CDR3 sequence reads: CASSLSISGRQSGYTF. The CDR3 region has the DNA TGTGCCAGCAGTTTATCAATTTCAGGGAGGCAGAGTGGCTACACCTTC.

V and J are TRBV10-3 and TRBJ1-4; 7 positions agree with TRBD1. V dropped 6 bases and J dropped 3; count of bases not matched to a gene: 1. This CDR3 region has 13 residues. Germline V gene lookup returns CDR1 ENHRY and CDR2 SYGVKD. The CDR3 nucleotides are TGTGCCATCAGCGGGACAGCTAATGAAAAACTGTTTTTT. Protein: CAISGTANEKLFF.